This is a list of T cell receptor beta chains from one sample in a study of Ad26.COV2.S vaccination and SARS-CoV-2 variants. Clones were read by immunoSEQ multiplex PCR, and TCRdb kept only the in-frame ones, dropping some. The sample lists approximately 420,000 clones; 80% to 90% were seen once. The starting material was peripheral blood, obtained in a trial of Ad26.COV2.S vaccine versus placebo. All receptors derive from a person between 18 and 60 years old who received the Ad26.COV2.S COVID-19 vaccine or a placebo. Each CDR3 is given with its conserved first and last residue. A D gene is named only where the DNA matches it firmly. The size of a clone is reported for some rows only, either as once, few or many, or as a class for expanded clones.

TRBV19	TRBJ2-1	once	NA	CASSYGMYNEQFF	TGTGCCAGTAGTTACGGGATGTACAATGAGCAGTTCTTC
TRBV5-1	TRBJ2-3	once	NA	CASSSAQVSTGTDTQYF	TGCGCCAGCAGCTCAGCACAAGTCTCGACGGGCACAGATACGCAGTATTTT
TRBV27	TRBJ2-7	NA	TRBD2	CASSSPLAGGQGEQYF	TGTGCCAGCAGTTCACCACTAGCGGGGGGGCAGGGCGAGCAGTACTTC
TRBV2	TRBJ2-1	few	NA	CASRTGLNSYNEQFF	TGTGCCAGCCGCACCGGTTTGAACTCCTACAATGAGCAGTTCTTC
TRBV15	TRBJ1-6	NA	NA	CATRRASDSPLHF	TGTGCCACCCGCCGGGCCTCGGATTCACCCCTCCACTTT
TRBV6-6	TRBJ2-7	NA	NA	CASSYRGGYEQYF	TGTGCCAGCAGTTACAGGGGGGGTTACGAGCAGTACTTC
TRBV2	TRBJ1-1	NA	NA	CASSGTEAFF	TGTGCCAGCTCGGGAACGGAAGCTTTCTTT
TRBV5-4	TRBJ1-6	few	NA	CASSLGVENNSPLHF	TGTGCCAGCAGCTTGGGGGTGGAGAATAATTCACCCCTCCACTTT
TRBV4-2	TRBJ1-4	NA	NA	CASSQPHLDSYTGTNEKLFF	TGTGCCAGCAGCCAACCCCACCTGGACAGCTACACAGGTACTAATGAAAAACTGTTTTTT
TRBV4-2	TRBJ2-7	once	NA	CASSQAQGSQYEQYF	TGTGCCAGCAGCCAGGCCCAGGGGAGTCAGTACGAGCAGTACTTC
TRBV6-5	TRBJ2-1	NA	TRBD1	CASRRDSYNEQFF	TGTGCCAGCAGGAGGGACAGTTACAATGAGCAGTTCTTC
TRBV7-2	TRBJ1-5	once	TRBD1	CASSRRQGSVNQPQHF	TGTGCCAGCAGCCGCCGACAGGGCTCAGTCAATCAGCCCCAGCATTTT
TRBV20-1	TRBJ2-3	NA	NA	CSARFSDTQYF	TGCAGTGCCAGATTCTCCGATACGCAGTATTTT
TRBV24-1	TRBJ2-3	NA	NA	CATSGPVTDTQYF	TGTGCCACCAGTGGTCCGGTCACAGATACGCAGTATTTT
TRBV7-9	TRBJ2-7	NA	NA	CASSLEGRGVPYEQYF	TGTGCCAGCAGCTTAGAGGGACGAGGGGTACCCTACGAGCAGTACTTC
TRBV5-1	TRBJ1-2	NA	TRBD1	CASSAGTGNYGYTF	TGCGCCAGCAGCGCCGGGACAGGGAACTATGGCTACACCTTC
TRBV6-1	TRBJ1-1	NA	NA	CASSEGGRPLVEAFF	TGTGCCAGCAGTGAGGGGGGGCGCCCTTTAGTTGAAGCTTTCTTT
TRBV2	TRBJ1-1	NA	NA	CASKPGRDTEAFF	TGTGCCAGCAAACCCGGCAGGGACACTGAAGCTTTCTTT
TRBV27	TRBJ1-1	NA	TRBD1	CASNPNYWGQETEAFF	TGTGCCAGCAACCCTAATTATTGGGGACAGGAGACTGAAGCTTTCTTT
TRBV30	TRBJ1-4	few	NA	CAWSIKTGFNEKLFF	TGTGCCTGGAGTATCAAAACGGGTTTTAATGAAAAACTGTTTTTT
TRBV29-1	TRBJ1-1	NA	NA	CSVKDSTEAFF	TGCAGCGTCAAGGACAGCACTGAAGCTTTCTTT
TRBV4-1	TRBJ2-7	NA	TRBD1	CASSQAGTEAYEQYF	TGCGCCAGCAGCCAGGCCGGGACAGAGGCTTACGAGCAGTACTTC
TRBV5-1	TRBJ1-1	NA	NA	CASSWQGHLNTEAFF	TGCGCCAGCAGCTGGCAAGGACACTTGAACACTGAAGCTTTCTTT
TRBV6-2/TRBV6-3	TRBJ1-2	NA	NA	CASSYYRDRDYGYTF	TGTGCCAGCAGTTACTACAGGGATCGGGACTATGGCTACACCTTC
TRBV3-1/TRBV3-2	TRBJ1-2	NA	TRBD1	CASSIDRAYGYTF	TGTGCCAGCAGCATCGACAGGGCCTATGGCTACACCTTC
TRBV4-1	TRBJ2-6	NA	TRBD1	CASSQWGQAPSGANVLTF	TGCGCCAGCAGCCAGTGGGGACAGGCCCCCTCTGGGGCCAACGTCCTGACTTTC
TRBV6-5	TRBJ1-1	NA	NA	CASSYSFEGNTEAFF	TGTGCCAGCAGTTACTCGTTCGAGGGGAACACTGAAGCTTTCTTT
TRBV7-9	TRBJ1-2	NA	TRBD1	CASSLGQGNYGYTF	TGTGCCAGCAGCTTAGGACAGGGTAACTATGGCTACACCTTC
TRBV7-8	TRBJ2-1	NA	NA	CASSLSTGYGEQFF	TGTGCCAGCAGCTTAAGTACAGGGTACGGGGAGCAGTTCTTC
TRBV9	TRBJ2-3	NA	TRBD2	CASSAQAGGLADTQYF	TGTGCCAGCAGCGCCCAAGCGGGGGGGCTTGCAGATACGCAGTATTTT
TRBV27	TRBJ1-2	once	NA	CASRLTGTNYGYTF	TGTGCCAGCAGGCTAACAGGGACTAACTATGGCTACACCTTC
TRBV7-2	TRBJ1-1	NA	NA	CASSPEGTEAFF	TGTGCCAGCAGCCCGGAGGGGACTGAAGCTTTCTTT
TRBV2	TRBJ1-1	NA	NA	CASSTDRPTEAFF	TGTGCCAGCAGTACGGACAGACCTACTGAAGCTTTCTTT
TRBV28	TRBJ2-7	NA	NA	CASSFKMEIKHLSYEQYF	TGTGCCAGCAGTTTTAAGATGGAGATAAAACACCTCTCCTACGAGCAGTACTTC
TRBV6-6	TRBJ2-1	NA	TRBD2	CASSHHERGSYNEQFF	TGTGCCAGCAGCCACCATGAGCGGGGGAGCTACAATGAGCAGTTCTTC
TRBV9	TRBJ2-3	NA	TRBD1	CASSEKGQGVGDTQYF	TGTGCCAGCAGCGAGAAGGGACAGGGGGTCGGGGATACGCAGTATTTT
TRBV27	TRBJ2-3	NA	NA	CASTRGDTQYF	TGTGCCAGCACCCGGGGAGATACGCAGTATTTT
TRBV6-6	TRBJ1-2	NA	NA	CASSFTNGYTF	TGTGCCAGCAGTTTCACCAATGGCTACACCTTC
TRBV18	TRBJ2-3	NA	NA	CASSPNVGIPGDTQYF	TGTGCCAGCTCACCAAATGTGGGGATCCCAGGGGATACGCAGTATTTT
TRBV3-1/TRBV3-2	TRBJ1-1	NA	NA	CASSQVLEGPVNTEAFF	TGTGCCAGCAGCCAAGTTTTAGAAGGCCCGGTGAACACTGAAGCTTTCTTT
TRBV5-8	TRBJ2-3	NA	NA	CASSLTGSTDTQYF	TGTGCCAGCAGCTTGACAGGGAGCACAGATACGCAGTATTTT
TRBV7-8	TRBJ2-1	NA	NA	CASSRVGSEQFF	TGTGCCAGCAGCAGAGTAGGGAGTGAGCAGTTCTTC
TRBV7-2	TRBJ2-3	NA	TRBD2	CASSLEVGRGKQDTQYF	TGTGCCAGCAGCTTAGAGGTGGGGCGGGGGAAGCAAGATACGCAGTATTTT
TRBV27	TRBJ2-7	NA	NA	CASSLSGRGYEQYF	TGTGCCAGCAGTTTGTCGGGCAGGGGCTACGAGCAGTACTTC
TRBV2	TRBJ1-6	NA	NA	CASSGRGWTYNSPLHF	TGTGCCAGCAGTGGCAGGGGCTGGACCTATAATTCACCCCTCCACTTT
TRBV4-1	TRBJ1-5	NA	NA	CASSQEAGGTNQPQHF	TGCGCCAGCAGCCAAGAAGCGGGGGGGACCAATCAGCCCCAGCATTTT
TRBV5-5	TRBJ2-7	few	NA	CASSEPNLAIRYEQYF	TGTGCCAGCAGCGAACCTAACCTAGCGATCCGCTACGAGCAGTACTTC
TRBV6-2/TRBV6-3	TRBJ1-2	NA	NA	CASSYTSYFSTGSNYGYTF	TGTGCCAGCAGTTACACTTCCTACTTTAGTACAGGTTCTAACTATGGCTACACCTTC
TRBV9	TRBJ1-6	NA	NA	CASSVDQGNSPLHF	TGTGCCAGCAGCGTAGATCAGGGGAATTCACCCCTCCACTTT
TRBV5-5	TRBJ1-3	NA	NA	CASSAPPGNTIYF	TGTGCCAGCAGTGCCCCCCCTGGAAACACCATATATTTT
TRBV7-8	TRBJ2-7	NA	NA	CASSSLGAGTSYEQYF	TGTGCCAGCAGCTCCCTCGGGGCGGGGACCTCCTACGAGCAGTACTTC
TRBV5-3	TRBJ2-7	NA	NA	CARSPDSPYEQYF	TGTGCCAGAAGCCCAGACAGCCCCTACGAGCAGTACTTC
TRBV19	TRBJ1-2	NA	TRBD1	CASSNRDRGLGYTF	TGTGCCAGTAGTAACCGGGACAGGGGGCTCGGCTACACCTTC
TRBV2	TRBJ2-1	NA	TRBD2	CASGTSDYNEQFF	TGTGCCAGCGGGACTAGCGACTACAATGAGCAGTTCTTC
TRBV27	TRBJ1-1	NA	TRBD1	CASSRGLNTEAFF	TGTGCCAGCAGCAGGGGGTTGAACACTGAAGCTTTCTTT
TRBV5-1	TRBJ1-1	NA	TRBD1	CASSRVAGGMETEAFF	TGCGCCAGCAGCCGGGTGGCAGGGGGAATGGAGACTGAAGCTTTCTTT